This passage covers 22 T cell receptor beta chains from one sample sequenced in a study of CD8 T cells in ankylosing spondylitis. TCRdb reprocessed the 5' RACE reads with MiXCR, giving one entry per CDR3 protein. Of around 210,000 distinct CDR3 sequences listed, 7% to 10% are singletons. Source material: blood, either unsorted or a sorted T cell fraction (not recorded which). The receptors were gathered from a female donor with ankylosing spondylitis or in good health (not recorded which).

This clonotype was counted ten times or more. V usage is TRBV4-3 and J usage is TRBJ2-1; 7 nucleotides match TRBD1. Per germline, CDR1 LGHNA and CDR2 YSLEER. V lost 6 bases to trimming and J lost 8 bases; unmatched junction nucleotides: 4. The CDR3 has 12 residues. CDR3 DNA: TGCGCCAGCAGTCCTCAGGGGGATGAGCAGTTCTTC. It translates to CASSPQGDEQFF.

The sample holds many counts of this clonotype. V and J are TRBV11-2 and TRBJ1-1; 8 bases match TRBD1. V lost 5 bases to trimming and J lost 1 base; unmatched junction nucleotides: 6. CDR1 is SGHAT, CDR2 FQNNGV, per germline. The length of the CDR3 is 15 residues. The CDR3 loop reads CASSITGTGNTEAFF. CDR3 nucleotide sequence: TGTGCCAGCAGCATAACCGGGACAGGGAACACTGAAGCTTTCTTT.

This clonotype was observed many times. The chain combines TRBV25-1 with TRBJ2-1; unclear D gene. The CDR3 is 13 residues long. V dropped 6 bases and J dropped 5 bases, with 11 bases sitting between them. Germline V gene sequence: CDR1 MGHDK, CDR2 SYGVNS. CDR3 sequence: CASSPGLNNEQFF. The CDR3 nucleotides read TGTGCCAGCAGCCCCGGGCTAAACAATGAGCAGTTCTTC.

CDR3 amino acids: CASSTSHNEQFF. The CDR3 region has the DNA TGTGCCAGCAGCACCTCACACAATGAGCAGTTCTTC. V and J are TRBV7-9 and TRBJ2-1; D uncertain. The CDR3 runs to 12 residues. V lost 5 bases to trimming and J lost 5 bases, with 7 bases between them. Per germline, CDR1 SEHNR and CDR2 FQNEAQ (reference sequence).

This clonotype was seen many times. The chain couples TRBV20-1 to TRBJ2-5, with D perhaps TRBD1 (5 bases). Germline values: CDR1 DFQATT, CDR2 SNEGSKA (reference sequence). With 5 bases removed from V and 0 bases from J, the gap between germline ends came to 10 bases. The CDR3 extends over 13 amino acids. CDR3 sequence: CSARWGYQETQYF. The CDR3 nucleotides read TGCAGTGCTCGTTGGGGCTACCAAGAGACCCAGTACTTC.

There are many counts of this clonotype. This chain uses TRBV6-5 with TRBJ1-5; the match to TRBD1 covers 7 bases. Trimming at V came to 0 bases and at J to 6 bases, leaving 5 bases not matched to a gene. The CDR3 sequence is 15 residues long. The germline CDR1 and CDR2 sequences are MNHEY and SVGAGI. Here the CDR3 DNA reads TGTGCCAGCAGTTACTCGAGAGGGGGCGGTCAGCCCCAGCATTTT. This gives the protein CASSYSRGGGQPQHF.

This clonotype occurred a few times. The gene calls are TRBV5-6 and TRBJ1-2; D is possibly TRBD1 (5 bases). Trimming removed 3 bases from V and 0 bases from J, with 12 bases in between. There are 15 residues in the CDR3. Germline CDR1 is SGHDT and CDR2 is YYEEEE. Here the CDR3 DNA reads TGTGCCAGCAGCTCCGGGACGGGAGCTAACTATGGCTACACCTTC. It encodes CASSSGTGANYGYTF. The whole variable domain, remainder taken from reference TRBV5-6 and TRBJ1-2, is DAGVTQSPTHLIKTRGQQVTLRCSPKSGHDTVSWYQQALGQGPQFIFQYYEEEERQRGNFPDRFSGHQFPNYSSELNVNALLLGDSALYLCASSSGTGANYGYTFGSGTRLTVV.

Here the CDR3 DNA reads TGTGCCAGCAGATGGACTAGCGGAGGGCTTTCAGATGAGCAGTTCTTC. Its protein is CASRWTSGGLSDEQFF. The chain couples TRBV6-1 to TRBJ2-1; 10 bases are a match to TRBD2. CDR3 length equals 16 residues. The ends lost 6 bases at V and 8 bases at J; junction bases unmatched: 13. Looked up from germline, CDR1 is MNHNS and CDR2 is SASEGT.

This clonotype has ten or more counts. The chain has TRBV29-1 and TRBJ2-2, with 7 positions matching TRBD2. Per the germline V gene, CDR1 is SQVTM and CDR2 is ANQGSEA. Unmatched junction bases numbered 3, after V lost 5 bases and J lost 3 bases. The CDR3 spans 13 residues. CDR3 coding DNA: TGCAGCGTTCCTAGCGGAGACACCGGGGAGCTGTTTTTT. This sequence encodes CSVPSGDTGELFF.

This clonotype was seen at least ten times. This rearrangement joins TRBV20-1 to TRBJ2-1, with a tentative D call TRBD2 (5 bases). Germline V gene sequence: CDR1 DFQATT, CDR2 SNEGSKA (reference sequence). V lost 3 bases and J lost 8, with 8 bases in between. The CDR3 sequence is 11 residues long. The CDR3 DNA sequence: TGCAGTGCTAGCGGAGCGGATGAGCAGTTCTTC. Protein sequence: CSASGADEQFF.

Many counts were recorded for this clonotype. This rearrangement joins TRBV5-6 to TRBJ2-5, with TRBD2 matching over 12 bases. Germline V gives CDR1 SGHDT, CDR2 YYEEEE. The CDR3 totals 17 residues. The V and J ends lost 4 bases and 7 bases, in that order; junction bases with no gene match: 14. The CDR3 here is CASSARLAGATMGTQYF. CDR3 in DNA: TGTGCCAGCAGCGCCCGACTAGCGGGAGCCACAATGGGGACCCAGTACTTC.

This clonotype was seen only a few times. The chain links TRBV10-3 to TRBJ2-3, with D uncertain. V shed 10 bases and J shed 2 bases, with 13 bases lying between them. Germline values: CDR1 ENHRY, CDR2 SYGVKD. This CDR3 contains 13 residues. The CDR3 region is CATRAFATDTQYF. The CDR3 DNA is TGTGCCACCCGGGCCTTCGCCACAGATACGCAGTATTTT.

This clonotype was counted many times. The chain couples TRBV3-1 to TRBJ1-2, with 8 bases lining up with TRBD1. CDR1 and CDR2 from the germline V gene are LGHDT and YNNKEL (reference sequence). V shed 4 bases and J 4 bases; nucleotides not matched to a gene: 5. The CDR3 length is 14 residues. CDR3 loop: CASSPDRDAYGYTF. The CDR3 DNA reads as TGTGCCAGCAGCCCGGACAGGGATGCCTATGGCTACACCTTC.

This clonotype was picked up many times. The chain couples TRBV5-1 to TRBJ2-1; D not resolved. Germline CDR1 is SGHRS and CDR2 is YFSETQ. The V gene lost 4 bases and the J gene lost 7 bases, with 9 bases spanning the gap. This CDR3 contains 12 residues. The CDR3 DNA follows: TGCGCCAGCAGCCCTCCCACTAATGAGCAGTTCTTC. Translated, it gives CASSPPTNEQFF. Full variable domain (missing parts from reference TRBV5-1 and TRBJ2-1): KAGVTQTPRYLIKTRGQQVTLSCSPISGHRSVSWYQQTPGQGLQFLFEYFSETQRNKGNFPGRFSGRQFSNSRSEMNVSTLELGDSALYLCASSPPTNEQFFGPGTRLTVL.

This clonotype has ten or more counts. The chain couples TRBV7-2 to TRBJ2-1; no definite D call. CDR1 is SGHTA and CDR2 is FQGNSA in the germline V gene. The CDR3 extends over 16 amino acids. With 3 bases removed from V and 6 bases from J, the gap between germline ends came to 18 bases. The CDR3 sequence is CASSLAAALRVNEQFF. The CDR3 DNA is TGTGCCAGCAGCTTGGCTGCAGCGTTAAGGGTCAATGAGCAGTTCTTC.

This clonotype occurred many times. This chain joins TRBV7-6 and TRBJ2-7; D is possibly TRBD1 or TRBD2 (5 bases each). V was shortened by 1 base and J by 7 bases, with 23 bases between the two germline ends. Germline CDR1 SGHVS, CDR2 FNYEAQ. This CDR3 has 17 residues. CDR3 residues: CASSLGAYRSTEGEQYF. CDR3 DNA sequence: TGTGCCAGCAGCTTAGGGGCCTACCGGTCGACCGAGGGGGAGCAGTACTTC.

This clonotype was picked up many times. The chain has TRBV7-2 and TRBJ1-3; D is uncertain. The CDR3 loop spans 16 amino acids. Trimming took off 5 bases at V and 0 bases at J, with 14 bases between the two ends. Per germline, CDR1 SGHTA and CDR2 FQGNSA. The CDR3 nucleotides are TGTGCCAGCAGCCATAACAGTCCCCGCTCTGGAAACACCATATATTTT. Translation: CASSHNSPRSGNTIYF.

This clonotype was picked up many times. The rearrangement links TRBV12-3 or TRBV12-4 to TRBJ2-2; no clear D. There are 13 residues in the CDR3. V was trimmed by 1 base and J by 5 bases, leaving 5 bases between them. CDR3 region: CASSLGGTGELFF. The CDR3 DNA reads TGTGCCAGCAGTTTAGGTGGGACCGGGGAGCTGTTTTTT.

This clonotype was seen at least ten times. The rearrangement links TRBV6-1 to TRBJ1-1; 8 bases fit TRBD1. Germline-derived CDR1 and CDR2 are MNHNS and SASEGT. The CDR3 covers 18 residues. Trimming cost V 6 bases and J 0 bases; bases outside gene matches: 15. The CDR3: CASRSSPWDRTLNTEAFF. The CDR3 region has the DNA TGTGCCAGCAGGAGCTCCCCCTGGGACAGGACCCTGAACACTGAAGCTTTCTTT.

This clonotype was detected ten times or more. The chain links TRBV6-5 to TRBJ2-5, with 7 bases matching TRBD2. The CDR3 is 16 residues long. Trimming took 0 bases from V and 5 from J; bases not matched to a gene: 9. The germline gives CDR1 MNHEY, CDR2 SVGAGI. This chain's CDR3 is CASSYSSGGSRETQYF. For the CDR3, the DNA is TGTGCCAGCAGTTACTCGAGCGGCGGGAGCAGGGAGACCCAGTACTTC.

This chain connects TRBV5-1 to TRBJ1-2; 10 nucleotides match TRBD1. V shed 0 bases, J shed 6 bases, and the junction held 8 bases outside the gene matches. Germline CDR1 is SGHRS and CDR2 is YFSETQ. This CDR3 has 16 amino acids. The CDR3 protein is CASSLGTPGQGNGYTF. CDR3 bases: TGCGCCAGCAGCTTGGGCACCCCGGGACAGGGGAATGGCTACACCTTC.

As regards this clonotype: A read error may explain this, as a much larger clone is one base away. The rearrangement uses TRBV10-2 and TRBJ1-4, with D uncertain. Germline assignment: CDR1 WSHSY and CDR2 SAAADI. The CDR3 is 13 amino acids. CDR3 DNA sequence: TGCGCCAGCAGACCTAATGGGAATGAAAAACTGCTTTTT. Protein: CASRPNGNEKLLF.